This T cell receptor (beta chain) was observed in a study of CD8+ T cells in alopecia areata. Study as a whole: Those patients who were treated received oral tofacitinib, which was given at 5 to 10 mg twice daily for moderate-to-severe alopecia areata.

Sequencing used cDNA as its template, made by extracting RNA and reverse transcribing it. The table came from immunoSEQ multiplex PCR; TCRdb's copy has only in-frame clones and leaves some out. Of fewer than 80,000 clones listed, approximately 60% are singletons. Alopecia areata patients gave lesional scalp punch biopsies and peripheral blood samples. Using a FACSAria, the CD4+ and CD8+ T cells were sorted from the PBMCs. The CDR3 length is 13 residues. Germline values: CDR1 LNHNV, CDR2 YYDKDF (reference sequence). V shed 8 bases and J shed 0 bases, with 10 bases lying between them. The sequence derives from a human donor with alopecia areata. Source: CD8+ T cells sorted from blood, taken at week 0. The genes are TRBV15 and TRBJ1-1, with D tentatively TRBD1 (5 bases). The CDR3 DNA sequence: TGTGCCACCTCCGGGACGCTGAACACTGAAGCTTTCTTT. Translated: CATSGTLNTEAFF.